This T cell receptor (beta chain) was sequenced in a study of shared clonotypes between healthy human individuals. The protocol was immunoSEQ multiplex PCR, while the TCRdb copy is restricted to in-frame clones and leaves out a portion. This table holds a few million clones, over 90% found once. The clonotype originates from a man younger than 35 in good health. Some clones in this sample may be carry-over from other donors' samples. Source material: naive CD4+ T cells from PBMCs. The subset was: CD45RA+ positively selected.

The CDR3 DNA follows: TGTGCCAGCAGGGTCTCTAGCGGGAGGAGGCACGAGCAGTACTTC. Translation gives CASRVSSGRRHEQYF. V gene TRBV2 combines with J gene TRBJ2-7; 11 bases align to TRBD2. The CDR3 is made up of 15 amino acids. Looked up from germline, CDR1 is SNHLY and CDR2 is FYNNEI. V lost 6 bases to trimming and J lost 5 bases; unmatched junction nucleotides: 9.